One sample yielded the 5 T cell receptor beta chains listed below, sequenced in a study of naive and memory T cell subsets. Two oligonucleotides, mixed equimolar, formed the beta constant-region primer covering TRBC1 and TRBC2. Via MiXCR, TCRdb re-called the UMI-ligation and nested PCR reads, giving one row per CDR3 protein. Of around 40,000 distinct CDR3 sequences listed, 13% are singletons. Source material: effector memory CD4+ T cells from blood. Subset specified: effector memory, CD45RA- CD27-. These receptor sequences come from a human donor in good health.

This clonotype was seen at least ten times. The chain joins TRBV3-1 to TRBJ1-5, with 7 bases fitting TRBD1. Per germline, CDR1 LGHDT and CDR2 YNNKEL (reference sequence). This CDR3 is 12 amino acids long. The V segment lost 1 base and the J segment 11 bases; nucleotides outside the gene matches: 2. Here the CDR3 reads CASSQGQGAQHF. The CDR3 region has the DNA TGTGCCAGCAGCCAAGGCCAGGGGGCCCAGCATTTT.

This clonotype was observed at least ten times. The chain links TRBV27 to TRBJ2-1; TRBD2 is a possible D gene (6 bases). This CDR3 contains 15 residues. V lost 4 bases and J lost 2, with 12 bases in between. Germline CDR1 is MNHEY and CDR2 is SMNVEV (reference sequence). Here the CDR3 reads CASSWTGATYNEQFF. In DNA form, the CDR3 reads TGTGCCAGCAGTTGGACGGGAGCCACCTACAATGAGCAGTTCTTC.

This clonotype has only a few counts. The V call is TRBV18, the J call TRBJ2-5; D remains ambiguous. The CDR3 is 14 amino acids. Germline assignment: CDR1 KGHSH and CDR2 LQKENI. V gave up 0 bases and J gave up 2 bases, with 7 bases separating them. The CDR3: CASSPPKLQETQYF. The CDR3 bases are TGTGCCAGCTCACCACCGAAACTTCAAGAGACCCAGTACTTC.

This clonotype was seen a few times. The chain links TRBV6-2 or TRBV6-3 to TRBJ2-7, with D possibly TRBD2 on 6 matching bases. Trimming removed 6 bases at V and 0 bases at J, with 21 bases between. Germline-derived CDR1 and CDR2 are MNHEY and SVGEGT. The CDR3 is made up of 17 amino acids. CDR3 bases: TGTGCCAGCAGCAGTTTGGGGGAGGTCAAAAGCTCCTACGAGCAGTACTTC. It codes for CASSSLGEVKSSYEQYF.

This clonotype was recorded many times. The chain recombines TRBV30 with TRBJ1-6; tentatively, D is TRBD1 (5 bases). Between the trimmed V and J ends, which lost 1 base and 9 bases, there was a span of 16 bases. The V gene's germline CDR1 is GTSNPN and CDR2 SVGIG (reference sequence). The CDR3 has 15 residues. For the CDR3, the DNA is TGTGCCTGGAGTGAAGGACGTGAAGGGGCTTCACCCCTCCACTTT. Its protein product is CAWSEGREGASPLHF.